The present TCR beta chain was sequenced within a study of siplizumab effects on memory and regulatory T cells (dated by TCRdb to the late 2010s). At the level of the whole study: The effect of the anti-CD2 antibody siplizumab on alloreactive T-cell subsets was examined in allogeneic mixed lymphocyte reactions constructed from human PBMCs. Findings and caveats that apply to the study as a whole: Siplizumab significantly lowered the cumulative frequency of alloreactive sequences that could be traced to unstimulated CD4+ memory T cells. About 75-96% of proliferating CD4+ or CD8+ clones could not be given a naive or memory phenotype. Sequences below about 10^-5 frequency were poorly captured, so only a minor fraction of alloreactive clones could be mapped to unstimulated subsets. Compared with memory T cells, unstimulated naive T cells appeared more diverse, and naive cells seemed to make a substantial contribution to the alloresponse. Among mappable alloreactive CD4+ clones, an average Treg-derived fraction of over 60% was observed with siplizumab, compared with roughly 28% in control reactions. Whether proliferating Tregs from siplizumab cultures actually had suppressive function was not functionally confirmed.

Sorted unstimulated T cells, along with proliferating T cells recovered from mixed lymphocyte reactions, underwent TCRbeta CDR3 sequencing. Fresh whole blood from around 11 HLA-typed healthy donors was used to isolate PBMCs. The receptor library was made with the immunoSEQ multiplex PCR assay. The deep sequencing platform assayed around 10^5 TCR templates per sample. Genomic DNA extracted from sorted T cells was used for TCRbeta CDR3 sequencing. The study's own analysis went as follows. The R programming language was used for clonal analysis of TCRbeta CDR3 data. Alloreactive CD4+ and CD8+ clones were defined by comparing unstimulated samples with post-reaction CFSE-low samples. By matching sequences to the repertoires of sorted unstimulated Treg and non-Treg cells, each alloreactive CD4+ clone was assigned a regulatory or non-regulatory origin. Not all clones reach the TCRdb copy of this immuneACCESS table, which keeps in-frame sequences only. Checked studies attribute under half of the gap to unresolved V genes and leave the rest unexplained. The DNA gave D and trimming, while V, J and clone size come from that table. In this sample the table shows tens of thousands of clones, approximately 94% of which occur a single time. 6% to 7% of the sample belongs to the ten largest clones.

On this clone itself: Its binding antigen is unknown. It has no much larger one-base neighbor in the sample; base qualities were not kept. The sample holds other DNA sequences that translate to the same CDR3.

The receptor comes from a human donor in good health. Input material: CD8+ T cells sorted from blood.

In nucleotide form, the sequence is TGTGCCAGTAGTACGGGGACAGGGGCCTACGAGCAGTACTTC. This codes for CASSTGTGAYEQYF. In this chain, TRBV19 is recombined with TRBJ2-7; 10 central nucleotides agree with TRBD1. The CDR3 has 14 amino acids, counting the end cysteine and phenylalanine. Here the CDR3 DNA is all that survives: 42 bases in frame from base 1. V is trimmed back by 4 bases and J by 2 bases, and the junction contains 2 bases that no gene match accounts for. For CDR1 and CDR2, the germline V gene (reference sequence) lists LNHDA and SQIVND.